Listed below are T cell receptor beta chains from one sample, sequenced in a study of T cells expressing NK-cell markers. TCRdb re-called the 5' RACE reads and catalogs CDR3 proteins one per entry, DNA excluded. The record lists about 170,000 distinct CDR3 sequences, of which the ten most abundant hold over 20%. What was sequenced was blood T cells: a sorted CD56 or NKG2C T cell subset, CD4+ or CD8+ T cells, or bulk PBMC T cells (not recorded which). Every receptor here comes from a man aged 18-75 years in good health. CDR3s include the opening cysteine and the closing phenylalanine or tryptophan.

>TRBV3-1|TRBJ2-2
CASSQDWVAGELFF
>TRBV5-1|TRBJ2-1
CASSLADSRYNEQFF
>TRBV7-9|TRBJ2-7
CASSLVHSLENEQYF
>TRBV5-1|TRBJ2-7
CASSYGQGQTYEQYF
>TRBV12-5|TRBJ2-3
CASGLFSTGSTDTQYF
>TRBV19|TRBJ1-2
CASSMSGNYGYTF
>TRBV11-2|TRBJ2-5
CASSATGSRKETQYF
>TRBV12-3/TRBV12-4|TRBJ2-5
CASSLPGGSETQYF
>TRBV5-1|TRBJ1-1
CASSTGPRGMDTEAFF
>TRBV12-3/TRBV12-4|TRBJ2-5
CASSLGGDIMETQYF
>TRBV7-6|TRBJ2-5
CASSLVTGTGAETQYF
>TRBV5-4|TRBJ2-7
CASSLQHYEQYF
>TRBV11-2|TRBJ1-3
CASSLESNWMSSGNTIYF
>TRBV3-1|TRBJ2-7
CASSIRDRVYEQYF
>TRBV20-1|TRBJ1-2
CSARGTEYYGYTF
>TRBV3-1|TRBJ2-1
CASSPLPGGGRNEQFF
>TRBV11-3|TRBJ1-2
CASSLGRTGNGYTF
>TRBV28|TRBJ1-5
CASSLPDFSNQPQHF
>TRBV5-4|TRBJ2-3
CASSLSGTGWDTQYF
>TRBV5-1|TRBJ2-1
CASSTSSGGSYNEQFF
>TRBV28|TRBJ1-4
CASSPVTEKLFF
>TRBV6-5|TRBJ2-1
CASSYSKLESYNEQFF
>TRBV3-1|TRBJ2-2
CASSQDPSVYGANTGELFF
>TRBV15|TRBJ1-6
CATSTPGTDNSPLHF
>TRBV4-1|TRBJ1-6
CASSQEGQGISPLHF
>TRBV13|TRBJ2-5
CASSPSGGGSRETQYF
>TRBV2|TRBJ1-6
CASWSTGDYNSPLHF
>TRBV2|TRBJ2-5
CASSDPRGTETQYF